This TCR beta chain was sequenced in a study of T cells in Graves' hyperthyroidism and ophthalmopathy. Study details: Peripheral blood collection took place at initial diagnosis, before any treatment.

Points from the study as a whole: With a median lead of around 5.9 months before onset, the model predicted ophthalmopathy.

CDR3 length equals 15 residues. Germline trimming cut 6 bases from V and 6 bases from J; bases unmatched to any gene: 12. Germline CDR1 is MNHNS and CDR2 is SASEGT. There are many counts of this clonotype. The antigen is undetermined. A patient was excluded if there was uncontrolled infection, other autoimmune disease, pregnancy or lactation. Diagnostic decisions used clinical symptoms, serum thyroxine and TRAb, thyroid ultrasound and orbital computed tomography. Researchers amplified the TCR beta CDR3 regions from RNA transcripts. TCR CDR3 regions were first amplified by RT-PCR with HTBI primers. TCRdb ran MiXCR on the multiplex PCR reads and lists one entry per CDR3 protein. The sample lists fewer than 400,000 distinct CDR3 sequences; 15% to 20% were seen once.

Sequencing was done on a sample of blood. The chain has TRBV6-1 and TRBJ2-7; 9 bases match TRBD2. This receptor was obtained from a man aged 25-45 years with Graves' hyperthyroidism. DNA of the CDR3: TGTGCCAGCAGAACCGTCGCGGGAGGGCCAGGCGAGCAGTACTTC. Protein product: CASRTVAGGPGEQYF.